Below, 10 T cell receptor beta chains from the same sample are listed, as sequenced in a study of blood T cell repertoires in COVID-19. The method was immunoSEQ multiplex PCR; TCRdb's version includes in-frame clones alone and lacks a portion of them. The data show 200,000 to 250,000 clones, 70% to 90% seen once. The sample taken for sequencing was PBMCs or T cells enriched from blood (not recorded which). The receptors originated from a man aged 45-60 years who had been exposed to COVID-19.

The V and J genes are TRBV30 and TRBJ2-2; perhaps TRBD2 as D (6 bases). V was shortened by 0 bases and J by 5 bases, with 16 bases between the two germline ends. The CDR3 consists of 16 residues. Per germline, CDR1 GTSNPN and CDR2 SVGIG (reference sequence). CDR3: CAWSVVGGLDTGELFF. CDR3 coding DNA: TGTGCCTGGAGTGTAGTAGGAGGGCTAGATACCGGGGAGCTGTTTTTT.

J is TRBJ2-1 and V is TRBV11-1; tentatively, D is TRBD2 (5 bases). Trimming cost V 5 bases and J 0 bases, with 14 bases left between them. The CDR3 sequence is 16 residues long. Germline-derived CDR1 and CDR2 are SGHAT and FQDESV (reference sequence). This chain's CDR3 is CASSQIGSLSYNEQFF. The CDR3 bases are TGTGCCAGCAGCCAAATAGGGAGCCTCTCCTACAATGAGCAGTTCTTC.

The chain links TRBV11-3 to TRBJ1-1, with D tentatively TRBD1 (5 bases). The CDR3 consists of 14 residues. V lost 1 base and J lost 5, with 11 bases in between. Looked up from germline, CDR1 is SGHNT and CDR2 is YENEEA. The CDR3: CASSLGSGETEAFF. The CDR3 coding sequence is TGTGCCAGCAGCTTAGGATCGGGGGAAACTGAAGCTTTCTTT.

The gene calls are TRBV4-1 and TRBJ1-5, with a possible D match to TRBD1 (6 bases). The CDR3 is 17 amino acids. Germline V gene data show CDR1 as MGHRA and CDR2 as YSYEKL. Deletions cut 0 bases from V and 9 bases from J, with 21 bases between. The CDR3 here is CASSQELRVQGVGPQHF. DNA of the CDR3: TGCGCCAGCAGCCAAGAATTGAGGGTACAGGGCGTTGGGCCCCAGCATTTT.

The CDR3: CASSPPGQGIYGYTF. The CDR3 DNA follows: TGTGCCAGCAGTCCTCCGGGACAGGGAATCTATGGCTACACCTTC. V usage is TRBV28 and J usage is TRBJ1-2; 9 bases are a match to TRBD1. CDR1 is MDHEN, CDR2 SYDVKM, per germline. V dropped 5 bases and J dropped 4; count of bases not matched to a gene: 8. The CDR3 length is 15 residues.

The chain recombines TRBV2 with TRBJ1-1; possibly TRBD1 for D (5 bases). Looked up from germline, CDR1 is SNHLY and CDR2 is FYNNEI. The V end lost 6 bases, the J end lost 1 base, and 12 bases lay between the germline ends. The CDR3 runs to 14 residues. CDR3 sequence reads: CASRGEVSNTEAFF. The CDR3 DNA is TGTGCCAGCAGGGGGGAGGTTTCGAACACTGAAGCTTTCTTT.

In regard to this clone: Mismatch with germline at one junction end may stem from a read error. J is TRBJ2-5 and V is TRBV7-7; perhaps TRBD1 as D (6 bases). Germline values: CDR1 SSHAT, CDR2 FNYEAQ (reference sequence). The length of the CDR3 is 16 residues. CDR3 protein: CASSPGWSGVVETQYF. In nucleotides, the CDR3 is TGTGCTAGCAGCCCGGGATGGTCAGGGGTTGTGGAGACCCAGTACTTC.

The gene calls are TRBV18 and TRBJ2-1; D remains unclear. Germline V CDR1 and CDR2: KGHSH, LQKENI. Between the trimmed V and J ends, which lost 3 bases and 0 bases, there was a span of 12 bases. CDR3 length: 16 amino acids. The CDR3 bases are TGTGCCAGCTCACCGCTGGCTAGTGGCTCCTACAATGAGCAGTTCTTC. It translates to CASSPLASGSYNEQFF.

V gene TRBV11-2 combines with J gene TRBJ1-5; the D is unclear. The germline V gene has CDR1 SGHAT and CDR2 FQNNGV. CDR3 length equals 13 residues. Trimming left V 1 base short and J 7 bases short, with 8 bases between. The CDR3 sequence: CASSLVPGQPQHF. The CDR3 DNA reads as TGTGCCAGCAGCTTAGTACCAGGACAGCCCCAGCATTTT. Filled out from reference TRBV11-2 and TRBJ1-5, the complete variable domain reads EAGVAQSPRYKIIEKRQSVAFWCNPISGHATLYWYQQILGQGPKLLIQFQNNGVVDDSQLPKDRFSAERLKGVDSTLKIQPAKLEDSAVYLCASSLVPGQPQHFGDGTRLSIL.

The rearrangement uses TRBV3-1 (or the pseudogene TRBV3-2) and TRBJ1-6, with D tentatively TRBD1 (5 bases). Germline V gives CDR1 LGHDT, CDR2 YNNKEL (reference sequence). This CDR3 contains 16 residues. Trimming removed 3 bases from V and 6 bases from J, with 15 bases in between. CDR3 region: CASSHNAGWINSPLHF. CDR3 DNA sequence: TGTGCCAGCAGCCATAACGCAGGGTGGATTAATTCACCCCTCCACTTT.